The 24 T cell receptor beta chains given below trace back to one sample, sequenced in a study of shared clonotypes between healthy human individuals. Sequencing was performed with immunoSEQ multiplex PCR; in TCRdb, only in-frame clones are kept and a portion is missing. This sample has more than 2 million clones, with 85% to 95% found just once. Sequenced sample: naive CD4+ T cells sorted from blood. Subset meaning: CD45RA+ positively selected. Receptors were obtained from a man younger than 30 in good health.

The chain combines TRBV7-2 with TRBJ2-3; D is possibly TRBD2 (5 bases). Germline loops: CDR1 SGHTA, CDR2 FQGNSA. CDR3 length equals 15 residues. Trimming removed 2 bases from V and 2 bases from J, with 11 bases in between. In DNA, the CDR3 is TGTGCCAGCAGCTTAAGGCTCCGGGACACAGATACGCAGTATTTT. Translation: CASSLRLRDTDTQYF.

This clone was counted a few times. This CDR3 is CASSSTGGLTNYEQFF. The DNA of the CDR3 is TGTGCCAGCAGCTCGACAGGGGGCCTGACTAATTATGAGCAGTTCTTC. The chain employs TRBV7-2 and TRBJ2-1, with TRBD1 matching 10 bases. Germline assignment: CDR1 SGHTA and CDR2 FQGNSA. With V trimmed by 4 bases and J by 8 bases, 11 bases remained unmatched. The CDR3 is made up of 16 amino acids.

The chain carries TRBV18 and TRBJ1-1, with D uncertain. CDR3 length equals 13 residues. From germline, CDR1 is KGHSH and CDR2 LQKENI. V lost 4 bases and J 5 bases, leaving 11 bases between the germline ends. CDR3 sequence: CASSRTVGTEAFF. Written as DNA, the CDR3 is TGTGCCAGCTCACGAACAGTGGGGACTGAAGCTTTCTTT.

The chain couples TRBV10-3 to TRBJ2-7; TRBD2 is a possible D gene (5 bases). CDR1 is ENHRY, CDR2 SYGVKD, per germline. This CDR3 spans 12 amino acids. V shed 0 bases and J shed 6 bases, with 6 bases lying between them. The CDR3 is CAISESGSEQYF. The CDR3 DNA is TGTGCCATCAGTGAGTCAGGGAGCGAGCAGTACTTC.

The chain recombines TRBV4-3 with TRBJ2-1, with 10 bases that match TRBD1. CDR3 length: 15 residues. Germline lookup yields CDR1 LGHNA and CDR2 YSLEER. Trimming at V came to 0 bases and at J to 5 bases, leaving 1 base not matched to a gene. In DNA, the CDR3 is TGCGCCAGCAGCCAAGACGGGACAGGGGACAATGAGCAGTTCTTC. Translated, it gives CASSQDGTGDNEQFF.

The V call is TRBV28, the J call TRBJ2-3; D may be TRBD1 or TRBD2 (5 bases each). The CDR3 has 14 residues. Per germline, CDR1 MDHEN and CDR2 SYDVKM. Trimming shortened V by 3 bases and J by 1 base, and 8 bases separated the two germline ends. The DNA for the CDR3 is TGTGCCAGCAGTTTGAGGGACCGCACAGATACGCAGTATTTT. Amino acids: CASSLRDRTDTQYF.

The chain recombines TRBV6-1 with TRBJ1-2; D is ambiguous. Germline V CDR1 and CDR2: MNHNS, SASEGT. The CDR3 sequence is 14 residues long. V was cut by 8 bases and J by 0 bases, with 13 bases left in between. This chain's CDR3 is CASVGPGTNYGYTF. In DNA form, the CDR3 reads TGTGCCAGCGTTGGGCCGGGGACTAACTATGGCTACACCTTC.

The chain carries TRBV20-1 and TRBJ1-1; the D is unclear. V was cut by 6 bases and J by 7 bases, with 12 bases left in between. CDR3 size: 11 residues. Germline CDR1 and CDR2: DFQATT and SNEGSKA (reference sequence). The CDR3 sequence: CSALNLGEAFF. CDR3 in DNA: TGCAGTGCCCTGAATCTGGGTGAAGCTTTCTTT.

V and J are TRBV15 and TRBJ1-6; D remains unclear. The CDR3 is made up of 17 amino acids. V was shortened by 2 bases and J by 0 bases, with 11 bases between the two germline ends. Germline CDR1 reads LNHNV; CDR2 reads YYDKDF (reference sequence). CDR3 coding DNA: TGTGCCACCAGCAGAAATACTAGGAGCTCCTATAATTCACCCCTCCACTTT. Protein product: CATSRNTRSSYNSPLHF.

This rearrangement joins TRBV5-1 to TRBJ2-7; D remains unclear. Trimming stripped 7 bases from V and 6 bases from J, with 23 bases between. The CDR3 loop spans 15 amino acids. Per the germline V gene, CDR1 is SGHRS and CDR2 is YFSETQ. In DNA, the CDR3 is TGCGCCAGCTCTGAACCCACCGCTCCTCGCGTCGAGCAGTACTTC. It specifies CASSEPTAPRVEQYF.

The V gene is TRBV21-1, the J gene TRBJ1-1. TRBV21-1 is termed a pseudogene. The CDR3 has 15 amino acids. The CDR3 loop is CASSKAGLVNTEAFF. The CDR3 bases are TGTGCCAGCAGCAAAGCCGGACTCGTGAACACTGAAGCTTTCTTT.

This clone is a singleton in its sample. At one of its ends the junction is not consistent with the germline gene, which may arise from a read error. The chain combines TRBV5-1 with TRBJ2-7; 10 nucleotides agree with TRBD2. The CDR3 spans 15 residues. Germline-derived CDR1 and CDR2 are SGHRS and YFSETQ. The CDR3 nucleotides are TGCGCCAGCAGCTCGCAAACTAGCGGGGCCTACGGGCAGTACTTC. Translation gives CASSSQTSGAYGQYF.

This chain links TRBV15 with TRBJ1-4, with D unresolved. CDR1 LNHNV and CDR2 YYDKDF come from the germline V gene (reference sequence). V was trimmed by 0 bases and J by 14 bases, leaving 13 bases between them. CDR3 length: 13 residues. CDR3 sequence reads: CATSREGGKKLFF. In DNA, the CDR3 is TGTGCCACCAGCAGAGAAGGAGGGAAGAAGCTGTTTTTT.

This chain joins TRBV25-1 and TRBJ1-2, with 7 positions matching TRBD1. CDR1 and CDR2 (germline): MGHDK, SYGVNS. V was pared by 6 bases and J by 2 bases, with 9 bases of the junction left unmatched. The CDR3 is 15 amino acids. The CDR3 sequence: CASSVTGTVNYGYTF. The CDR3 nucleotides are TGTGCCAGCAGCGTAACGGGGACAGTGAACTATGGCTACACCTTC.

The V and J genes are TRBV7-2 and TRBJ2-3; no definite D call. Trimming removed 2 bases from V and 2 bases from J, with 17 bases in between. The CDR3 consists of 17 residues. The germline V gene has CDR1 SGHTA and CDR2 FQGNSA. CDR3 loop: CASSLFSVGMSTDTQYF. Here the CDR3 DNA reads TGTGCCAGCAGCTTATTCAGCGTTGGGATGTCCACAGATACGCAGTATTTT.

The chain carries TRBV30 and TRBJ1-1; D gene unclear. The CDR3 sequence is 16 residues long. Trimming shortened V by 1 base and J by 5 bases, and 20 bases separated the two germline ends. The V gene's germline CDR1 is GTSNPN and CDR2 SVGIG (reference sequence). The CDR3 sequence is CAWSEGNMGGITEAFF. In DNA, the CDR3 is TGTGCCTGGAGTGAGGGTAATATGGGTGGGATAACTGAAGCTTTCTTT.

The rearrangement joins TRBV6-1 to TRBJ1-5; no clear D gene. The CDR3 contains 17 residues. The V end lost 2 bases, the J end lost 7 bases, and 21 bases lay between the germline ends. Germline assignment: CDR1 MNHNS and CDR2 SASEGT. The CDR3 loop reads CASSESSTFVVRQPQHF. In DNA, the CDR3 is TGTGCCAGCAGTGAATCATCGACGTTTGTTGTACGGCAGCCCCAGCATTTT.

This rearrangement joins TRBV7-2 to TRBJ1-6; 7 bases line up with TRBD1. V lost 5 bases, J lost 9 bases, and 7 bases stayed unmatched. Looked up from germline, CDR1 is SGHTA and CDR2 is FQGNSA. The CDR3 spans 14 residues. The CDR3 loop reads CASSPTGSGSPLHF. The DNA of the CDR3 is TGTGCCAGCAGCCCGACAGGGAGCGGTTCACCCCTCCACTTT.

This chain uses TRBV9 with TRBJ1-2, with D perhaps TRBD1 (5 bases). Germline CDR1 SGDLS, CDR2 YYNGEE. Trimming took 3 bases from V and 3 from J, leaving 18 bases between them. This CDR3 contains 16 residues. In DNA, the CDR3 is TGTGCCAGCAGCGGACCATGGGGCGGCGGCGACTATGGCTACACCTTC. It specifies CASSGPWGGGDYGYTF.

The rearrangement joins TRBV2 to TRBJ2-2, with D perhaps TRBD1 (5 bases). The germline V gene encodes CDR1 SNHLY and CDR2 FYNNEI. The CDR3 totals 16 residues. Trimming removed 4 bases at V and 4 bases at J, with 16 bases between. Written as DNA, the CDR3 is TGTGCCAGCAGTGTGATTCTGGGGCAGACCACCGGGGAGCTGTTTTTT. Encoded protein: CASSVILGQTTGELFF.

The J gene is TRBJ2-3, the V gene TRBV9, with TRBD2 as a possible D gene (6 bases). Germline V gives CDR1 SGDLS, CDR2 YYNGEE. The germline V and J ends were trimmed by 0 bases and 0 bases, with 11 bases remaining between them. The CDR3 extends over 16 amino acids. The DNA for the CDR3 is TGTGCCAGCAGCGTAGTGGAGGGAGCGAGCACAGATACGCAGTATTTT. Encoded protein: CASSVVEGASTDTQYF. Based on the CDR3 plus reference TRBV9 and TRBJ2-3, the full variable domain is DSGVTQTPKHLITATGQRVTLRCSPRSGDLSVYWYQQSLDQGLQFLIQYYNGEERAKGNILERFSAQQFPDLHSELNLSSLELGDSALYFCASSVVEGASTDTQYFGPGTRLTVL.

This chain connects TRBV18 to TRBJ1-2, with D possibly being TRBD1 (6 bases). CDR1 is KGHSH, CDR2 LQKENI, per germline. Trimming took 2 bases from V and 4 from J, leaving 17 bases between them. The CDR3 is made up of 16 amino acids. As DNA, the CDR3 is TGTGCCAGCTCACCAGGGGGCGAATCTTCGGGCTATGGCTACACCTTC. This encodes CASSPGGESSGYGYTF.

As regards this clone: Other DNA sequences in the sample encode the same CDR3. V usage is TRBV7-2 and J usage is TRBJ2-7; D unclear. The CDR3 runs 13 residues. The germline V gene encodes CDR1 SGHTA and CDR2 FQGNSA. The V gene lost 2 bases and the J gene lost 1 base, with 6 bases spanning the gap. The CDR3 spells CASSLSASYEQYF. The CDR3 DNA is TGTGCCAGCAGCTTAAGCGCTTCCTACGAGCAGTACTTC.

This clone showed up just once. CDR3 sequence (DNA): TGTGCCTGGTTCCTGGACAGGGGGGCGTATGGCTACACCTTC. As protein: CAWFLDRGAYGYTF. The chain has TRBV30 and TRBJ1-2; 10 bases fit TRBD1. This CDR3 comprises 14 residues. CDR1 GTSNPN and CDR2 SVGIG come from the germline V gene (reference sequence). The V and J ends lost 5 bases and 5 bases, in that order; junction bases with no gene match: 8.